This TCR beta chain is drawn from a study of blood T cell repertoires in COVID-19. Clinical history reported by participants formed the basis on which cohorts were assigned. Recovered participants had two consecutive negative NP/OP PCR tests, healthcare professional clearance, or symptom resolution. The V and J ends lost 3 bases and 1 base, in that order; junction bases with no gene match: 6. Germline V CDR1 and CDR2: MGHRA, YSYEKL. This CDR3 is built from 16 residues. TCRdb keeps only in-frame clones here, not all; method: immunoSEQ multiplex PCR. The table lists 300,000 to 400,000 clones, approximately 92% of them singletons.

The source of this sequence is a young man who had recovered from COVID-19. Sequencing was performed on PBMCs or T cells enriched from blood (not recorded which). V is TRBV4-1 and J is TRBJ1-5, with TRBD1 matching 7 bases. CDR3 nucleotide sequence: TGCGCCAGCAGCCAGGCCGGGACAGCGAGCAATCAGCCCCAGCATTTT. It yields the protein CASSQAGTASNQPQHF.